Reported below is one T cell receptor (beta chain). No cognate antigen has been identified for it. No much larger clonotype is one base removed from it; base qualities were not supplied. This sample was included in a study of blood T cell repertoires in COVID-19 (dated by TCRdb to 2020 to 2022). For the wider study: The collaborator samples originated in the United States, Italy and Spain and spanned the acute and convalescent phases of COVID-19. The prospective study material was composed of cDNA or gDNA derived from T cells, B-cell-depleted T cells, or PBMCs. Subjects who had been exposed to COVID-19, were actively infected with it, or had recovered from it provided the deeply sampled blood TCRbeta repertoires that made up the dataset. The repertoires were released in a freely available public database meant as a resource for research on the immune response to SARS-CoV-2. The samples were drawn from two sources: the first 160 participants of the ongoing ImmuneRACE study, and 1,000 to 1,500 subjects contributed by 6 global collaborators. Sample metadata almost always included a de-identified subject ID, COVID-19 status, age in years and sex. Where HLA class I and class II types were available, the types were taken from metadata supplied by the sample provider, not from assay-based typing.

Participants in the prospective study were enrolled through a virtual design, were aged roughly 18 to 100 years, and lived in roughly 26 United States geographic areas. In the prospective study, participants were assigned to cohorts based on the clinical history participants reported in a screening survey and a study questionnaire. Recovered participants in ImmuneRACE Cohort 3 were defined as having two consecutive negative NP/OP PCR tests, clearance from a healthcare professional, or resolution of symptoms. Each participant in the prospective study had whole blood, serum and a nasopharyngeal or oropharyngeal swab collected by mobile phlebotomists. Over a 2-month period, participants in the prospective study had the option of providing additional blood draws and questionnaires. Before DNA extraction, blood samples from the prospective study were shipped at room temperature or frozen. The junction carries 12 bases between V and J, which are trimmed by 6 bases and 4 bases respectively. From its cysteine to its phenylalanine, the CDR3 spans 13 amino acids. Just CDR3 DNA is preserved here, 39 bases in frame from base 1.

Summary of the overall study and its limitations: The amount of clinical and demographic metadata varied by source and participant and was provided uncurated.

TCRbeta CDR3 regions were amplified from genomic DNA using the immunoSEQ Assay, a bias-controlled multiplex PCR. On the study's bioinformatics: Within the assay, amplification of reference gene primers was used to estimate how many nucleated cells each sample contained. To quantify the absolute abundance of each unique TCRbeta CDR3 rearrangement, sequence reads were collapsed and filtered. For each sample, productive Simpson clonality was calculated by taking the square root of Simpson's diversity index across productive rearrangements. TCRdb mirrors the immuneACCESS table, restricted to in-frame sequences. Some clones are absent from its copies; in checked studies, under half trace to an unresolved V gene, and the reason for the others is unknown. The V and J calls and clone size were taken over from that table, and D and trimming were inferred from the DNA. This sample gives about 190,000 clones in total; roughly 80% of them show up just once. The biggest ten clones account for under 4% of the sample.

Specimen: PBMCs or T cells enriched from blood (not recorded which). This chain is built from TRBV12-3 or TRBV12-4 and TRBJ1-1, with a weak D call of TRBD1 (6 bases match). The receptor was isolated from a woman aged 25 to 45 who had recovered from COVID-19. The nucleotide sequence reads TGTGCCAGCAGGGGGGGGGCGAGCACTGAAGCTTTCTTT. It translates as CASRGGASTEAFF.